Each of the 30 T cell receptor beta chains below was sequenced from the same sample in a study of T cells expressing NK-cell markers. From its re-call of the 5' RACE reads, TCRdb lists each CDR3 protein once, without DNA. Its table records 350,000 to 450,000 distinct CDR3 sequences. The material sequenced was blood T cells: a sorted CD56 or NKG2C T cell subset, CD4+ or CD8+ T cells, or bulk PBMC T cells (not recorded which). Receptors were obtained from a man aged 18-69 years in good health.

The J gene is TRBJ1-2, the V gene TRBV28; TCRdb calls TRBD1, which cannot be checked without DNA. Germline values: CDR1 MDHEN, CDR2 SYDVKM. The length of the CDR3 is 15 residues. CDR3 region: CASSRDRVTNYGYTF.

The gene calls are TRBV11-2 and TRBJ1-6; there is no DNA to check the TCRdb D call of TRBD1. The germline V gene encodes CDR1 SGHAT and CDR2 FQNNGV. The CDR3 runs to 15 residues. The CDR3 loop is CASTRTGGTHSPLHF.

The V call is TRBV7-2, the J call TRBJ1-1. There are 13 residues in the CDR3. The V gene's germline CDR1 is SGHTA and CDR2 FQGNSA. The CDR3 protein is CASSSSQLTEAFF.

The V gene is TRBV20-1, the J gene TRBJ2-1; TCRdb outputs TRBD2, but without DNA this stays unchecked. The germline CDR1 and CDR2 sequences are DFQATT and SNEGSKA (reference sequence). CDR3 size: 17 residues. CDR3 protein: CSARPAVPQRVPNEQFF.

The CDR3 protein is CASSQVQFTKLTDTQYF. The chain carries TRBV3-1 and TRBJ2-3. The CDR3 loop spans 17 amino acids. CDR1 and CDR2 (germline): LGHDT, YNNKEL (reference sequence).

This chain joins TRBV3-1 and TRBJ1-6; checking the TCRdb D call of TRBD1 is not possible without DNA. This CDR3 is built from 12 residues. Germline-derived CDR1 and CDR2 are LGHDT and YNNKEL (reference sequence). CDR3 protein: CASSQAGKGSHF. Looking up the rest from reference TRBV3-1 and TRBJ1-6 gives the full variable domain: DTAVSQTPKYLVTQMGNDKSIKCEQNLGHDTMYWYKQDSKKFLKIMFSYNNKELIINETVPNRFSPKSPDKAHLNLHINSLELGDSAVYFCASSQAGKGSHFGNGTRLTVT.

V and J are TRBV5-4 and TRBJ2-2; without DNA, the TCRdb call of TRBD2 cannot be checked. Germline CDR1 reads SGHNT; CDR2 reads YYREEE (reference sequence). CDR3 size: 16 residues. The CDR3 spells CASSPGTSGSAGELFF.

The gene calls are TRBV12-3 or TRBV12-4 and TRBJ1-1. The CDR3 is made up of 14 amino acids. Here the CDR3 reads CASSIAAGNTEAFF.

This chain connects TRBV7-2 to TRBJ2-5. Germline V gene data show CDR1 as SGHTA and CDR2 as FQGNSA. The length of the CDR3 is 12 residues. CDR3 sequence reads: CASSYRKETQYF.

The rearrangement joins TRBV5-6 to TRBJ2-7; the D gene TCRdb calls, TRBD1, cannot be checked with no DNA. CDR3 length equals 13 residues. Germline V CDR1 and CDR2: SGHDT, YYEEEE. CDR3 sequence reads: CASARGWPYEQYF.

The V and J genes are TRBV7-3 and TRBJ2-2; TCRdb returns TRBD1, unconfirmable since there is no DNA. The CDR3 is made up of 15 amino acids. Germline values: CDR1 SGHTA, CDR2 FQGTGA. This chain's CDR3 is CASSLQGATTGELFF.

The J gene is TRBJ1-1, the V gene TRBV18. The germline gives CDR1 KGHSH, CDR2 LQKENI. The CDR3 loop spans 15 amino acids. The CDR3 loop reads CASSPDRVTDTEAFF.

The chain has TRBV19 and TRBJ2-7; without DNA, the TCRdb call of TRBD1 cannot be checked. Germline lookup yields CDR1 LNHDA and CDR2 SQIVND (reference sequence). The CDR3 runs to 13 residues. The chain's CDR3 is CATPGQGAYEQYF.

The V gene is TRBV15, the J gene TRBJ2-5; TCRdb proposes TRBD1, but this gene call is untestable without DNA. Germline CDR1 LNHNV, CDR2 YYDKDF (reference sequence). This CDR3 has 14 residues. CDR3: CATSRDRGWETQYF.

This chain joins TRBV18 and TRBJ2-1; TCRdb outputs TRBD1, but without DNA this stays unchecked. This CDR3 is built from 14 residues. Germline lookup yields CDR1 KGHSH and CDR2 LQKENI. CDR3 amino acids: CASSPRGRVFEQFF. The entire variable domain, with the rest obtained from reference TRBV18 and TRBJ2-1, is as follows: NAGVMQNPRHLVRRRGQEARLRCSPMKGHSHVYWYRQLPEEGLKFMVYLQKENIIDESGMPKERFSAEFPKEGPSILRIQQVVRGDSAAYFCASSPRGRVFEQFFGPGTRLTVL.

The chain carries TRBV5-1 and TRBJ2-4. Per germline, CDR1 SGHRS and CDR2 YFSETQ. This CDR3 comprises 14 residues. This CDR3 is CASSESLAKNIQYF.

The chain carries TRBV5-6 and TRBJ1-6; the TCRdb D gene call, TRBD1, has no DNA to confirm it. Germline CDR1 and CDR2: SGHDT and YYEEEE. The CDR3 runs 15 residues. CDR3: CASSDRDRGNSPLHF. The full variable domain, its missing parts supplied by reference TRBV5-6 and TRBJ1-6, is DAGVTQSPTHLIKTRGQQVTLRCSPKSGHDTVSWYQQALGQGPQFIFQYYEEEERQRGNFPDRFSGHQFPNYSSELNVNALLLGDSALYLCASSDRDRGNSPLHFGNGTRLTVT.

The V call is TRBV7-9, the J call TRBJ1-2; TCRdb lists TRBD1, though no DNA is available to test this call. Germline CDR1 and CDR2: SEHNR and FQNEAQ (reference sequence). The CDR3 spans 14 residues. Here the CDR3 reads CASSLGTVGDGYTF.

The chain has TRBV4-1 and TRBJ2-1; TCRdb lists TRBD2, though no DNA is available to test this call. CDR1 and CDR2 from the germline V gene are MGHRA and YSYEKL. CDR3 length equals 15 residues. CDR3 loop: CASSLLAGGSHEQFF.

V gene TRBV5-5 combines with J gene TRBJ2-1; absent DNA, TCRdb's TRBD1 call cannot be checked. CDR1 is SGHKS, CDR2 YYEKEE, per germline (reference sequence). This CDR3 comprises 15 residues. The CDR3 loop reads CASSPPSVHYNEQFF.

V gene TRBV6-1 combines with J gene TRBJ2-1; TCRdb selects TRBD1, and the lack of DNA leaves this call unchecked. The CDR3 contains 15 residues. The V gene's germline CDR1 is MNHNS and CDR2 SASEGT. The CDR3 sequence: CASRTSGQGYNEQFF.

This sequence joins TRBV4-1 and TRBJ1-6. Germline CDR1 is MGHRA and CDR2 is YSYEKL. The CDR3 totals 14 residues. CDR3 region: CASSQERGLSPLHF.

The chain uses TRBV21-1 and TRBJ2-7; TCRdb's D call, TRBD1, is unchecked because there is no DNA. TRBV21-1 is assigned pseudogene status. The CDR3 sequence is 15 residues long. Here the CDR3 reads CASSRRTGYPYEQYF.

V gene TRBV29-1 combines with J gene TRBJ1-1; TCRdb calls TRBD1, which cannot be checked without DNA. Germline V lookup: CDR1 SQVTM, CDR2 ANQGSEA. The CDR3 contains 14 residues. The CDR3 sequence: CSVGGSVVTTEAFF.

CDR3 sequence: CASRLPTGAFATGELFF. The V and J genes are TRBV7-6 and TRBJ2-2; TCRdb designates TRBD1, a call that cannot be tested without DNA. Per the germline V gene, CDR1 is SGHVS and CDR2 is FNYEAQ. CDR3 length equals 17 residues.

This sequence joins TRBV28 and TRBJ2-6; without DNA, the TCRdb call of TRBD1 cannot be checked. The germline V gene encodes CDR1 MDHEN and CDR2 SYDVKM. CDR3 length: 16 amino acids. CDR3 sequence: CATFRTGVSGANVLTF.

The J gene is TRBJ1-1, the V gene TRBV6-5; as DNA is missing, the TRBD1 call by TCRdb cannot be tested. The CDR3 sequence is 13 residues long. Germline CDR1 reads MNHEY; CDR2 reads SVGAGI. The CDR3 region is CASSLQGNTEAFF.

This chain links TRBV7-9 with TRBJ2-1; TCRdb lists TRBD2, though no DNA is available to test this call. Looked up from germline, CDR1 is SEHNR and CDR2 is FQNEAQ (reference sequence). The CDR3 covers 15 residues. CDR3 region: CASSTGTSINDEQFF.

The chain joins TRBV18 to TRBJ2-7; no DNA is available, so the TRBD1 call from TCRdb remains unchecked. From germline, CDR1 is KGHSH and CDR2 LQKENI. CDR3 length: 15 amino acids. CDR3 region: CASSLRTGAEVEQYF.

The chain uses TRBV6-2 or TRBV6-3 and TRBJ2-6. The CDR3 loop spans 15 amino acids. CDR1 MNHEY and CDR2 SVGEGT come from the germline V gene. This chain's CDR3 is CASSYSYTGANVLTF.